This T cell receptor beta chain was documented in a study of blood T cell repertoires in COVID-19. Those enrolled, adults aged about 18 to 89 years, came from some 23 US areas. V gave up 6 bases and J gave up 4 bases, with 12 bases separating them. The CDR3 spans 13 residues. CDR1 and CDR2 from the germline V gene are MNHEY and SVGAGI. Measured with immunoSEQ multiplex PCR; TCRdb has only the in-frame clones, and not every one. The sample has about 210,000 clones; roughly 87% are singletons. The clonotype was recovered from a man younger than 40 in a cohort exposed to, infected with or recovered from COVID-19 (not recorded which). Specimen: PBMCs or T cells enriched from blood (not recorded which). The chain couples TRBV6-5 to TRBJ1-2, with TRBD1 as a possible D gene (6 bases). CDR3 region: CASSVDRIYGYTF. The CDR3 nucleotides read TGTGCCAGCAGCGTAGACAGGATCTATGGCTACACCTTC.